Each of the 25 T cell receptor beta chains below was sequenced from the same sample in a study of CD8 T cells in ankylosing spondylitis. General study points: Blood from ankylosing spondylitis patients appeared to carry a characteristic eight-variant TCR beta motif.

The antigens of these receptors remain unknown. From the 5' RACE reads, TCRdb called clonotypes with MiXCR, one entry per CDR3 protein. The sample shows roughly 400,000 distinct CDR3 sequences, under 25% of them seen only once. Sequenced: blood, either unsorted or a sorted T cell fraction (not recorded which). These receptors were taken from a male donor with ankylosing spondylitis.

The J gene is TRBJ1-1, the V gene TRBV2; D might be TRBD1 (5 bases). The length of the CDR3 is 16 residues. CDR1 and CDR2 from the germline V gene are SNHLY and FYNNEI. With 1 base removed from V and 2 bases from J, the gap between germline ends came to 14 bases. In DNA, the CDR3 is TGTGCCAGCAGTGAAGATCAGGGAGTGGGCAACACTGAAGCTTTCTTT. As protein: CASSEDQGVGNTEAFF.

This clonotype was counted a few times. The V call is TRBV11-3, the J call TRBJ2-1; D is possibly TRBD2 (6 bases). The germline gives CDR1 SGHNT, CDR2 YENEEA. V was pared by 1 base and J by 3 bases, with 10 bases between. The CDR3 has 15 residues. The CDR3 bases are TGTGCCAGCAGCTTAGGGCGGGATTTCTACAATGAGCAGTTCTTC. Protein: CASSLGRDFYNEQFF.

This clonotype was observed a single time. The CDR3 spells CASSRQGLRTDTQYF. The DNA of the CDR3 is TGCGCCAGCAGCAGACAGGGGTTGCGGACAGATACGCAGTATTTT. The gene calls are TRBV5-1 and TRBJ2-3, with 8 bases aligning to TRBD1. The CDR3 has 15 amino acids. Germline CDR1 is SGHRS and CDR2 is YFSETQ. J lost 3 bases, V lost 4 bases, and 7 bases had no gene match.

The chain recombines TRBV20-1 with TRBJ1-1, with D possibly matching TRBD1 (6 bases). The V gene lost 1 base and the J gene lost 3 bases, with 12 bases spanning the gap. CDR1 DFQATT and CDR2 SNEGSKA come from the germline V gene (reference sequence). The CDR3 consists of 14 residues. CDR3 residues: CSARAGVGDTEAFF. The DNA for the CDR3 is TGCAGTGCTAGAGCAGGGGTCGGGGACACTGAAGCTTTCTTT.

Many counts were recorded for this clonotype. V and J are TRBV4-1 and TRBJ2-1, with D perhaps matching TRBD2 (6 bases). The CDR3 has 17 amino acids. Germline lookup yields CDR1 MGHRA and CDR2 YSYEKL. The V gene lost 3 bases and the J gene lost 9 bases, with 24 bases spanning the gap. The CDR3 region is CASSQAAQARGRSEQFF. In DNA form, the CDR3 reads TGCGCCAGCAGCCAGGCTGCTCAAGCTCGAGGGAGGTCTGAGCAGTTCTTC.

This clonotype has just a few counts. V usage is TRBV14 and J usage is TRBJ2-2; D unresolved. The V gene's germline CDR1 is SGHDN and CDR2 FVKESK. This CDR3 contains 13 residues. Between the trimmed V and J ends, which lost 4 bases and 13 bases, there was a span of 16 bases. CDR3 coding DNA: TGTGCCAGCAGCCTCGGCCCTACGGCGGCGCTGTTTTTT. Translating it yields CASSLGPTAALFF.

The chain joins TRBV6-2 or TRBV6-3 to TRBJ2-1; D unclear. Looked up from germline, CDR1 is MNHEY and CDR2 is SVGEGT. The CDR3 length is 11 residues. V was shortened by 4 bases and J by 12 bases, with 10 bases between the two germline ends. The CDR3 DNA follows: TGTGCCAGCAGTTGGGTGTCAGGGCAGTTCTTC. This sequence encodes CASSWVSGQFF.

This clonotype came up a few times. CDR3 residues: CASRGDVSGANVLTF. The DNA for the CDR3 is TGTGCCAGCCGGGGGGATGTCTCTGGGGCCAACGTCCTGACTTTC. This chain uses TRBV25-1 with TRBJ2-6; 7 bases agree with TRBD2. CDR3 length equals 15 residues. V was pared by 8 bases and J by 0 bases, with 4 bases of the junction left unmatched. In germline, CDR1 is MGHDK, CDR2 SYGVNS.

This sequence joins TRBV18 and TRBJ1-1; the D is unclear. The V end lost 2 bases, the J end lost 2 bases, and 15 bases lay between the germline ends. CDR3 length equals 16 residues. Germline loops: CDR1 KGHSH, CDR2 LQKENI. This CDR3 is CASSPIGIFANTEAFF. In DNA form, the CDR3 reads TGTGCCAGCTCACCAATCGGGATCTTCGCTAACACTGAAGCTTTCTTT.

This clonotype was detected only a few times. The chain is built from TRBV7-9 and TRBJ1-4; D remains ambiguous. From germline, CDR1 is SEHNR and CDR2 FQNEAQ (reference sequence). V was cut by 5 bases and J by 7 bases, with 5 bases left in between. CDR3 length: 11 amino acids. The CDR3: CASSAAEKLFF. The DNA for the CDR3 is TGTGCCAGCAGCGCGGCTGAAAAACTGTTTTTT.

The CDR3 loop is CASSQEVLSPYNEQFF. DNA of the CDR3: TGTGCCAGCAGCCAAGAGGTACTATCCCCGTACAATGAGCAGTTCTTC. This chain connects TRBV4-2 to TRBJ2-1, with D unresolved. Looked up from germline, CDR1 is LGHNA and CDR2 is YNFKEQ. This CDR3 is 16 amino acids long. Trimming stripped 0 bases from V and 4 bases from J, with 13 bases between.

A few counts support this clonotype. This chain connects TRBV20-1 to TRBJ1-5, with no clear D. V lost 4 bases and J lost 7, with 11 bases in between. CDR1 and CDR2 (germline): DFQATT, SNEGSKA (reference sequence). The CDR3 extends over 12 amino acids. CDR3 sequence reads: CSATQDVQPQHF. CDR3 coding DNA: TGCAGTGCTACGCAGGACGTACAGCCCCAGCATTTT.

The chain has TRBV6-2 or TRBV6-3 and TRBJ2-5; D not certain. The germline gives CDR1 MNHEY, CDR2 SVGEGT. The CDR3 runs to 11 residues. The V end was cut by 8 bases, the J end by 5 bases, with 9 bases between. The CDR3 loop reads CASQTWETQYF. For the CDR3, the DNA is TGTGCCAGCCAAACCTGGGAGACCCAGTACTTC.

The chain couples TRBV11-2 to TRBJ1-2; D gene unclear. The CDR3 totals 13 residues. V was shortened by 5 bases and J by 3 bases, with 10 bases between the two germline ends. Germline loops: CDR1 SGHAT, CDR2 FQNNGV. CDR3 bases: TGTGCCAGCAGCCCGAGCAGAGACTATGGCTACACCTTC. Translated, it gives CASSPSRDYGYTF.

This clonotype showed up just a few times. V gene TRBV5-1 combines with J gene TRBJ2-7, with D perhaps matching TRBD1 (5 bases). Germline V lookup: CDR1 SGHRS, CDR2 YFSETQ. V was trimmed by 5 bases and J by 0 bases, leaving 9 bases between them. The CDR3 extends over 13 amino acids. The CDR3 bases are TGCGCCAGCAGGAGACAGAGCTCCTACGAGCAGTACTTC. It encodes CASRRQSSYEQYF. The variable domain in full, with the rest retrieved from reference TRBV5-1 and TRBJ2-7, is KAGVTQTPRYLIKTRGQQVTLSCSPISGHRSVSWYQQTPGQGLQFLFEYFSETQRNKGNFPGRFSGRQFSNSRSEMNVSTLELGDSALYLCASRRQSSYEQYFGPGTRLTVT.

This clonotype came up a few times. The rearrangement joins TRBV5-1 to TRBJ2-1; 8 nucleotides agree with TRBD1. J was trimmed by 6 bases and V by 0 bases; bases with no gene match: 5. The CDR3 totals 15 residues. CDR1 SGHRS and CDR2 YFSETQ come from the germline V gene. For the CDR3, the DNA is TGCGCCAGCAGCTTGGGACAGGGGAGACTCAATGAGCAGTTCTTC. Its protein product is CASSLGQGRLNEQFF.

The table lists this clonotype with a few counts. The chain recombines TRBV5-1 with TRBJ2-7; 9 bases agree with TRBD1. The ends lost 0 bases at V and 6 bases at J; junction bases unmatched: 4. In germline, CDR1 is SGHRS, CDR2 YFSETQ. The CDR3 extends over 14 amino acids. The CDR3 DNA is TGCGCCAGCAGCTTGGAGGGACAGGGTACCGAGCAGTACTTC. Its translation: CASSLEGQGTEQYF.

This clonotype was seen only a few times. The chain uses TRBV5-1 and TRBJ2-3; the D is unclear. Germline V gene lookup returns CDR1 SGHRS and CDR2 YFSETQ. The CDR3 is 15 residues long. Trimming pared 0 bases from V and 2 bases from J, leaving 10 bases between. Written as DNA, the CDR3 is TGCGCCAGCAGCTTGGAAGGTCCACCCACAGATACGCAGTATTTT. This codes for CASSLEGPPTDTQYF.

The CDR3 nucleotides are TGTGCCAGCACCGCGGACAGGGGCTGGGAGACCCAGTACTTC. Amino acids: CASTADRGWETQYF. V and J are TRBV6-1 and TRBJ2-5; 9 positions match TRBD1. Trimming removed 7 bases from V and 5 bases from J; junction bases left unmatched: 8. This CDR3 spans 14 amino acids. Germline V lookup: CDR1 MNHNS, CDR2 SASEGT.

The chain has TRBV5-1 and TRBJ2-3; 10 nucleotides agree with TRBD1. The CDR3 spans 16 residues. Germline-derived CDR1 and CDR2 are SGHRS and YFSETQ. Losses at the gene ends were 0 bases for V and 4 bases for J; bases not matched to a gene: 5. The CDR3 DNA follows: TGCGCCAGCAGCTTGGCCGTAGGGACAGGGGCAGATACGCAGTATTTT. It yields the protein CASSLAVGTGADTQYF.

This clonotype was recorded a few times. The CDR3 region has the DNA TGTGCCAGCAGTTACTCGCTGGAACCCCTCAATGAGCAGTTCTTC. It specifies CASSYSLEPLNEQFF. This chain connects TRBV6-5 to TRBJ2-1; D gene ambiguous. Deletions cut 0 bases from V and 6 bases from J, with 12 bases between. This CDR3 is built from 15 residues. Germline values: CDR1 MNHEY, CDR2 SVGAGI.

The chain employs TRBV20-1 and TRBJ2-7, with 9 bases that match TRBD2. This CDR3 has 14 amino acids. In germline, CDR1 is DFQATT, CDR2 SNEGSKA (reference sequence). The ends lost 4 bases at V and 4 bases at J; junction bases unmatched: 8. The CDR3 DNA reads TGCAGTGCTATTCCGGGACTAGCAGAATACGAGCAGTACTTC. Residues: CSAIPGLAEYEQYF.

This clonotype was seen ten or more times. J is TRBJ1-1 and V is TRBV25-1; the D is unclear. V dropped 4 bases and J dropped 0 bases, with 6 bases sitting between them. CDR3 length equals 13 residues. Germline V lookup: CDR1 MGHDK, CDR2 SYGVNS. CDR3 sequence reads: CASSVTLNTEAFF. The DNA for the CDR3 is TGTGCCAGCAGTGTTACACTGAACACTGAAGCTTTCTTT.

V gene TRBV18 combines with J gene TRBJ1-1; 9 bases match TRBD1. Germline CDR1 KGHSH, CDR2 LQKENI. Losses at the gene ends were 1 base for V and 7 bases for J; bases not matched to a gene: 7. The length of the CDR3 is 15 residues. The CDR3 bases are TGTGCCAGCTCACCACGAGGGACAGGGAACCGTGAAGCTTTCTTT. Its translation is CASSPRGTGNREAFF.

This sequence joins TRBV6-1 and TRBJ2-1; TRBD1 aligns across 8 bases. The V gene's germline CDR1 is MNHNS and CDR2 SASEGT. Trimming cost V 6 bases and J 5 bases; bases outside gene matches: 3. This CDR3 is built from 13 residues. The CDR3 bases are TGTGCCAGCAGAAAACAGGGGGACAATGAGCAGTTCTTC. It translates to CASRKQGDNEQFF.